This TCR beta chain comes out of a study of CD8 T cells in ankylosing spondylitis. Findings and limits, study-wide: A number of the motif variants had already been described in reactive arthritis synovial fluid and blood. Disease-linked clones reportedly showed significant enrichment in matched ankylosing spondylitis synovial fluid.

The CDR3 loop spans 13 amino acids. V was cut by 7 bases and J by 0 bases, with 10 bases left in between. From germline, CDR1 is MGHDK and CDR2 SYGVNS. 5'-RACE, quantitative and with molecular barcodes, yielded the TCR beta libraries. TCRdb called the 5' RACE reads again in MiXCR, with one record for every CDR3 protein. The table shows approximately 40,000 distinct CDR3 sequences, with around 6.2% occurring only once. This clonotype was seen ten or more times. Antigen unknown. The clonotype comes from a male donor with ankylosing spondylitis or in good health (not recorded which). This chain links TRBV25-1 with TRBJ2-7; weak D call: TRBD2 (5 bases). Sequencing was done on a sample of blood, either unsorted or a sorted T cell fraction (not recorded which). CDR3 amino acids: CASTTGSSYEQYF. CDR3 coding DNA: TGTGCCAGCACAACGGGAAGCTCCTACGAGCAGTACTTC.